The 14 T cell receptor beta chains below all came from one sample that was sequenced in a study of blood T cell repertoires in COVID-19. Repertoires were generated with immunoSEQ multiplex PCR, while TCRdb's copy carries only in-frame clones and drops some. The data show a few hundred thousand clones, more than 75% seen once. Source material: PBMCs or T cells enriched from blood (not recorded which). These receptor sequences come from a woman younger than 45 who had recovered from COVID-19.

CDR3 amino acids: CASSLATLPGGYNEQFF. DNA for the CDR3: TGTGCCAGCAGCTTAGCCACTCTACCGGGGGGGTACAATGAGCAGTTCTTC. This rearrangement joins TRBV7-2 to TRBJ2-1, with 8 bases fitting TRBD2. The junction had 8 bases not matched to a gene; V was cut back by 0 bases and J by 4 bases. Germline V gives CDR1 SGHTA, CDR2 FQGNSA. The CDR3 sequence is 17 residues long.

The chain is built from TRBV27 and TRBJ2-7, with D possibly TRBD2 on 5 matching bases. This CDR3 comprises 15 residues. The germline V and J ends were trimmed by 2 bases and 4 bases, with 15 bases remaining between them. Germline CDR1 reads MNHEY; CDR2 reads SMNVEV (reference sequence). The CDR3 DNA reads as TGTGCCAGCAGTTTAGGAACGGGGTTTAGATACGAGCAGTACTTC. Amino acids: CASSLGTGFRYEQYF.

The chain links TRBV5-1 to TRBJ2-3, with D possibly being TRBD2 (7 bases). This CDR3 is 16 amino acids long. Germline V gives CDR1 SGHRS, CDR2 YFSETQ. Trimming pared 0 bases from V and 2 bases from J, leaving 13 bases between. CDR3 sequence reads: CASSLAGGRFTDTQYF. For the CDR3, the DNA is TGCGCCAGCAGCTTGGCCGGGGGGCGCTTCACAGATACGCAGTATTTT.

This sequence joins TRBV19 and TRBJ1-5, with 10 bases identical to TRBD1. V dropped 7 bases and J dropped 3; count of bases not matched to a gene: 3. The CDR3 is 14 residues long. Germline V lookup: CDR1 LNHDA, CDR2 SQIVND (reference sequence). The CDR3 loop is CASTGTGANQPQHF. The CDR3 DNA is TGTGCCAGTACCGGGACAGGGGCCAATCAGCCCCAGCATTTT.

This chain connects TRBV30 to TRBJ1-6; the match to TRBD1 covers 10 bases. Germline V gene lookup returns CDR1 GTSNPN and CDR2 SVGIG (reference sequence). This CDR3 has 15 residues. Trimming removed 5 bases from V and 8 bases from J; junction bases left unmatched: 9. CDR3 sequence: CAWGGLTGGDSPLHF. As DNA, the CDR3 is TGTGCCTGGGGGGGCTTGACAGGGGGCGATTCACCCCTCCACTTT.

The V call is TRBV5-1, the J call TRBJ2-7; 7 nucleotides agree with TRBD1. V was pared by 4 bases and J by 3 bases, with 7 bases of the junction left unmatched. Germline loops: CDR1 SGHRS, CDR2 YFSETQ. This CDR3 is 14 amino acids long. CDR3 DNA: TGCGCCAGCAGCCGAACAGGGGCCGACTACGAGCAGTACTTC. Protein: CASSRTGADYEQYF.

As for this clone: The sample carries other DNA sequences with the same CDR3. The CDR3 sequence is CASSLGGTGSYEQYF. The CDR3 nucleotides read TGTGCCAGCAGCTTAGGGGGGACAGGGTCCTACGAGCAGTACTTC. This chain joins TRBV7-2 and TRBJ2-7; 9 nucleotides line up with TRBD1. The ends lost 1 base at V and 1 base at J; junction bases unmatched: 2. The CDR3 covers 15 residues. Germline-derived CDR1 and CDR2 are SGHTA and FQGNSA.

The V and J genes are TRBV27 and TRBJ1-2, with TRBD1 identical over 9 bases. Trimming took 4 bases from V and 7 from J; bases not matched to a gene: 10. The length of the CDR3 is 15 residues. Per germline, CDR1 MNHEY and CDR2 SMNVEV (reference sequence). CDR3 protein: CASSSRGQGLGGYTF. In DNA, the CDR3 is TGTGCCAGCAGTTCAAGAGGACAGGGGCTCGGTGGCTACACCTTC.

The chain uses TRBV6-1 and TRBJ1-4; 8 bases are shared with TRBD1. V trimming: 1 base; J trimming: 7 bases; junction bases outside the gene matches: 5. The length of the CDR3 is 15 residues. CDR1 MNHNS and CDR2 SASEGT come from the germline V gene. Written as DNA, the CDR3 is TGTGCCAGCAGTGAAGAGGACAGGGTTCGTGAAAAACTGTTTTTT. Protein: CASSEEDRVREKLFF.

The V gene is TRBV19, the J gene TRBJ1-1, with D maybe TRBD1 (6 bases). Germline V gives CDR1 LNHDA, CDR2 SQIVND (reference sequence). The CDR3 sequence is 14 residues long. The V end was cut by 8 bases, the J end by 7 bases, with 20 bases between. CDR3 sequence: CASRGGLGEREAFF. The CDR3 DNA reads TGTGCCAGTCGCGGGGGGCTAGGAGAGCGTGAAGCTTTCTTT.

In this sample, this clone turned up once. The V and J genes are TRBV2 and TRBJ1-1; TRBD1 matches 7 bases. This CDR3 is built from 13 residues. Trimming removed 4 bases from V and 5 bases from J; junction bases left unmatched: 4. CDR1 is SNHLY and CDR2 is FYNNEI in the germline V gene. The CDR3 is CASSVGTVTEAFF. In DNA, the CDR3 is TGTGCCAGCAGTGTAGGGACAGTTACTGAAGCTTTCTTT. The complete variable domain, with remaining parts taken from reference TRBV2 and TRBJ1-1, reads EPEVTQTPSHQVTQMGQEVILRCVPISNHLYFYWYRQILGQKVEFLVSFYNNEISEKSEIFDDQFSVERPDGSNFTLKIRSTKLEDSAMYFCASSVGTVTEAFFGQGTRLTVV.

The J gene is TRBJ2-7, the V gene TRBV19; 8 bases are a match to TRBD2. V lost 3 bases to trimming and J lost 6 bases; unmatched junction nucleotides: 7. Germline V gives CDR1 LNHDA, CDR2 SQIVND (reference sequence). This CDR3 has 14 amino acids. The chain's CDR3 is CASSIGGGPLEQYF. CDR3 in DNA: TGTGCCAGTAGTATTGGCGGGGGGCCTCTCGAGCAGTACTTC.

The V call is TRBV12-1, the J call TRBJ2-2; TRBD2, the D gene given by the table, was not confirmed from the DNA. TRBV12-1 is a documented pseudogene. The CDR3 runs 15 residues. The CDR3 DNA reads TGTGCCAGCAGCGTCTTAGCGGGGGGGATCGGGGAGCTGTTTTTT. This sequence encodes CASSVLAGGIGELFF.

The chain recombines TRBV5-5 with TRBJ1-2; 7 bases agree with TRBD1. The CDR3 runs 18 residues. The V gene's germline CDR1 is SGHKS and CDR2 YYEKEE (reference sequence). J gave up 3 bases and V 5 bases, and 19 bases lay outside the gene matches. The CDR3 protein is CASRLLGQREKGYYGYTF. In DNA, the CDR3 is TGTGCCAGCAGACTCCTGGGACAGAGGGAAAAGGGCTACTATGGCTACACCTTC.